These 30 T cell receptor beta chains came from one sample sequenced in a study of blood T cell repertoires in COVID-19. The method was immunoSEQ multiplex PCR; TCRdb's version includes in-frame clones alone and lacks a portion of them. The repertoire holds approximately 140,000 clones, with 82% as singletons. The material sequenced was peripheral blood. The receptors were gathered from a human donor with acute or convalescent COVID-19. The donor label of this sample is uncertain.

The chain recombines TRBV29-1 with TRBJ1-2; D remains unclear. The V gene's germline CDR1 is SQVTM and CDR2 ANQGSEA. This CDR3 region has 18 residues. Trimming took 0 bases from V and 4 from J, leaving 24 bases between them. CDR3 coding DNA: TGCAGCGTTGAAGACGACGACGGACGGAGGCCTCTCGGCTATGGCTACACCTTC. This encodes CSVEDDDGRRPLGYGYTF.

This chain connects TRBV5-5 to TRBJ1-4; D perhaps matches TRBD1 (5 bases). Germline lookup yields CDR1 SGHKS and CDR2 YYEKEE (reference sequence). Trimming removed 4 bases from V and 4 bases from J, with 14 bases in between. The CDR3 covers 15 residues. The chain's CDR3 is CASSIMTALNEKLFF. The CDR3, as DNA: TGTGCCAGCAGCATAATGACAGCCCTTAATGAAAAACTGTTTTTT.

The chain uses TRBV6-5 and TRBJ1-1; D is uncertain. The ends were cut back, 7 bases at V and 5 bases at J, with 8 bases in the middle. The CDR3 contains 11 residues. Germline V gives CDR1 MNHEY, CDR2 SVGAGI. The DNA of the CDR3 is TGTGCCAGCACGGGTGAGACTGAAGCTTTCTTT. Encoded protein: CASTGETEAFF.

This rearrangement joins TRBV6-5 to TRBJ1-1; no reliable D call. Trimming left V 7 bases short and J 5 bases short, with 8 bases between. Per germline, CDR1 MNHEY and CDR2 SVGAGI. This CDR3 has 11 amino acids. The CDR3 DNA is TGTGCCAGCACGGTGAGGACTGAAGCTTTCTTT. As protein: CASTVRTEAFF.

The CDR3 reads CASSTDRGYEKLFF. In DNA form, the CDR3 reads TGTGCCAGCAGTACCGACAGGGGTTATGAAAAACTGTTTTTT. This sequence joins TRBV27 and TRBJ1-4; 8 bases are shared with TRBD1. Germline lookup yields CDR1 MNHEY and CDR2 SMNVEV (reference sequence). The CDR3 covers 14 residues. V was pared by 5 bases and J by 6 bases, with 5 bases of the junction left unmatched.

This clone was observed a single time. The chain carries TRBV9 and TRBJ2-3, with 9 bases fitting TRBD1. CDR1 and CDR2 (germline): SGDLS, YYNGEE. This CDR3 contains 15 residues. J lost 3 bases, V lost 3 bases, and 5 bases had no gene match. CDR3 bases: TGTGCCAGCAGCGCTCTGGGACAGGGAACAGATACGCAGTATTTT. This sequence encodes CASSALGQGTDTQYF.

The chain carries TRBV7-9 and TRBJ1-2; 8 nucleotides line up with TRBD1. This CDR3 region has 17 residues. With V trimmed by 2 bases and J by 5 bases, 13 bases remained unmatched. Per germline, CDR1 SEHNR and CDR2 FQNEAQ (reference sequence). The CDR3 DNA reads as TGTGCCAGCAGCTTACCATCCCGGACAGGGAGGGGGTATGGCTACACCTTC. Its protein product is CASSLPSRTGRGYGYTF.

About this clone: The sample carries other DNA sequences with the same CDR3. V is TRBV5-1 and J is TRBJ1-4; unclear D gene. Trimming removed 0 bases at V and 0 bases at J, with 6 bases between. The CDR3 has 15 amino acids. The V gene's germline CDR1 is SGHRS and CDR2 YFSETQ. Written as DNA, the CDR3 is TGCGCCAGCAGCTTGGGCGGAGCAACTAATGAAAAACTGTTTTTT. Protein product: CASSLGGATNEKLFF.

This rearrangement joins TRBV5-4 to TRBJ2-2, with D possibly being TRBD2 (6 bases). Germline lookup yields CDR1 SGHNT and CDR2 YYREEE (reference sequence). The CDR3 length is 15 residues. V shed 0 bases and J shed 6 bases, with 12 bases lying between them. The CDR3 sequence is CASSLGGLRPGELFF. As DNA, the CDR3 is TGTGCCAGCAGCTTGGGGGGACTCCGACCCGGGGAGCTGTTTTTT.

This chain uses TRBV6-5 with TRBJ2-4, with 10 bases that match TRBD1. There are 15 residues in the CDR3. V shed 6 bases and J 3 bases; nucleotides not matched to a gene: 5. Looked up from germline, CDR1 is MNHEY and CDR2 is SVGAGI. The CDR3 DNA sequence: TGTGCCAGCAGGATGACAGGGGGCGGCAAAAACATTCAGTACTTC. Protein sequence: CASRMTGGGKNIQYF.

The chain joins TRBV11-2 to TRBJ2-7, with 7 bases that match TRBD1. J lost 7 bases, V lost 2 bases, and 8 bases had no gene match. The CDR3 covers 14 residues. CDR1 and CDR2 from the germline V gene are SGHAT and FQNNGV. The CDR3 region has the DNA TGTGCCAGCAGCTTACAGGGGGTTGATGGGGAGCAGTACTTC. This encodes CASSLQGVDGEQYF.

This clone was counted once. Other DNA sequences from this sample encode an identical CDR3 as well. The chain employs TRBV18 and TRBJ1-1, with 7 positions matching TRBD1. The germline V gene has CDR1 KGHSH and CDR2 LQKENI. The V segment lost 1 base and the J segment 4 bases; nucleotides outside the gene matches: 3. This CDR3 is 14 amino acids long. As DNA, the CDR3 is TGTGCCAGCTCACCACAGGGGGCGCGCACTGAAGCTTTCTTT. Residues: CASSPQGARTEAFF.

J is TRBJ2-6 and V is TRBV4-1; D is perhaps TRBD1 (6 bases). The CDR3 length is 22 residues. Germline V gives CDR1 MGHRA, CDR2 YSYEKL. With 1 base removed from V and 1 base from J, the gap between germline ends came to 26 bases. CDR3 nucleotide sequence: TGCGCCAGCAGCCAAGGGCAGGACCTTTCAGGGGTCCTTTTTTCTGGGGCCAACGTCCTGACTTTC. It translates to CASSQGQDLSGVLFSGANVLTF.

J is TRBJ1-1 and V is TRBV2; TRBD1 matches at 7 bases. CDR1 SNHLY and CDR2 FYNNEI come from the germline V gene. V dropped 6 bases and J dropped 5; count of bases not matched to a gene: 9. The CDR3 totals 14 residues. DNA of the CDR3: TGTGCCAGCAGCTTACAGGGGTCTAAGACTGAAGCTTTCTTT. It is translated as CASSLQGSKTEAFF. Looking up the rest from reference TRBV2 and TRBJ1-1 gives the full variable domain: EPEVTQTPSHQVTQMGQEVILRCVPISNHLYFYWYRQILGQKVEFLVSFYNNEISEKSEIFDDQFSVERPDGSNFTLKIRSTKLEDSAMYFCASSLQGSKTEAFFGQGTRLTVV.

This clone has a single count. This chain uses TRBV5-1 with TRBJ1-4; D remains ambiguous. Between the trimmed V and J ends, which lost 6 bases and 0 bases, there was a span of 12 bases. This CDR3 spans 15 amino acids. Germline-derived CDR1 and CDR2 are SGHRS and YFSETQ. CDR3 region: CASTSSGATNEKLFF. As DNA, the CDR3 is TGCGCCAGCACGTCTTCCGGTGCAACTAATGAAAAACTGTTTTTT.

The genes are TRBV6-5 and TRBJ1-1; the D is unclear. The germline V gene encodes CDR1 MNHEY and CDR2 SVGAGI. The CDR3 contains 12 residues. Trimming left V 8 bases short and J 6 bases short, with 13 bases between. CDR3 DNA: TGTGCCAGCTCCCGCGGGGATGCTGAAGCTTTCTTT. Its protein product is CASSRGDAEAFF.

This chain links TRBV7-2 with TRBJ2-1; TRBD1 might be the D (6 bases). Germline V gene data show CDR1 as SGHTA and CDR2 as FQGNSA. Trimming removed 5 bases at V and 3 bases at J, with 11 bases between. CDR3 length: 14 residues. The CDR3 DNA reads TGTGCCAGCAGCCCAGGGGAACGCTACAATGAGCAGTTCTTC. Protein: CASSPGERYNEQFF.

The CDR3 reads CASSLNAAGVINTEAFF. The CDR3 DNA sequence: TGTGCCAGCTCACTCAATGCTGCAGGGGTCATAAACACTGAAGCTTTCTTT. The rearrangement links TRBV18 to TRBJ1-1; tentative D call: TRBD1 (6 bases). The CDR3 has 17 residues. CDR1 and CDR2 from the germline V gene are KGHSH and LQKENI. The V end lost 4 bases, the J end lost 2 bases, and 20 bases lay between the germline ends.

The sample holds a few counts of this clone. J is TRBJ1-2 and V is TRBV19; D perhaps matches TRBD1 (5 bases). The V end lost 5 bases, the J end lost 2 bases, and 9 bases lay between the germline ends. CDR1 LNHDA and CDR2 SQIVND come from the germline V gene (reference sequence). The CDR3 spans 13 residues. For the CDR3, the DNA is TGTGCCAGTAGTGTCCGACAGAACTATGGCTACACCTTC. Translated, it gives CASSVRQNYGYTF.

This chain uses TRBV5-4 with TRBJ1-4; D call uncertain. Looked up from germline, CDR1 is SGHNT and CDR2 is YYREEE (reference sequence). The CDR3 extends over 13 amino acids. Trimming removed 5 bases at V and 0 bases at J, with 5 bases between. This chain's CDR3 is CASRLATNEKLFF. The CDR3 DNA follows: TGTGCCAGCAGACTAGCAACTAATGAAAAACTGTTTTTT.

This rearrangement joins TRBV5-5 to TRBJ2-3, with 9 bases lining up with TRBD2. There are 15 residues in the CDR3. V lost 1 base to trimming and J lost 1 base; unmatched junction nucleotides: 1. The germline gives CDR1 SGHKS, CDR2 YYEKEE (reference sequence). In DNA form, the CDR3 reads TGTGCCAGCAGCTTGCTAGCGGGGCGCACAGATACGCAGTATTTT. Translating gives CASSLLAGRTDTQYF.

CDR3 protein: CAIKVQQNTEAFF. The CDR3 DNA reads as TGTGCCATCAAGGTACAGCAGAACACTGAAGCTTTCTTT. The chain recombines TRBV10-3 with TRBJ1-1; D gene uncertain. Germline V gene sequence: CDR1 ENHRY, CDR2 SYGVKD. The CDR3 runs to 13 residues. Trimming stripped 7 bases from V and 1 base from J, with 10 bases between.

In its sample, this clone was seen a few times. The chain uses TRBV7-2 and TRBJ2-1; TRBD2 might be the D (6 bases). Germline CDR1 reads SGHTA; CDR2 reads FQGNSA. This CDR3 has 15 residues. V shed 0 bases and J shed 12 bases, with 18 bases lying between them. CDR3 in DNA: TGTGCCAGCAGCTTAGCGGTTAGCGGCGCCGGAGGGCAGTTCTTC. Translating gives CASSLAVSGAGGQFF.

The chain combines TRBV29-1 with TRBJ1-2, with D possibly matching TRBD1 (6 bases). V was pared by 5 bases and J by 8 bases, with 21 bases between. The CDR3 totals 14 residues. Germline CDR1 reads SQVTM; CDR2 reads ANQGSEA. The CDR3 DNA sequence: TGCAGCGTTACAGCTGGACAGTCCGGGCGGGGCTACACCTTC. Residues: CSVTAGQSGRGYTF. Complete variable domain (other parts from reference TRBV29-1 and TRBJ1-2): SAVISQKPSRDICQRGTSLTIQCQVDSQVTMMFWYRQQPGQSLTLIATANQGSEATYESGFVIDKFPISRPNLTFSTLTVSNMSPEDSSIYLCSVTAGQSGRGYTFGSGTRLTVV.

The chain employs TRBV20-1 and TRBJ1-1; D not resolved. V lost 6 bases and J lost 6, with 11 bases in between. Germline V gene lookup returns CDR1 DFQATT and CDR2 SNEGSKA (reference sequence). The CDR3 is made up of 11 amino acids. The CDR3 loop reads CSAAAGSEAFF. The CDR3 DNA sequence: TGCAGTGCCGCGGCGGGGTCTGAAGCTTTCTTT.

The chain links TRBV5-4 to TRBJ1-2; TRBD1 might be the D (5 bases). The CDR3 is made up of 12 amino acids. The germline gives CDR1 SGHNT, CDR2 YYREEE (reference sequence). The ends were cut back, 0 bases at V and 14 bases at J, with 14 bases in the middle. CDR3 sequence reads: CASSLATRARTF. As DNA, the CDR3 is TGTGCCAGCAGCTTGGCAACCAGGGCTAGGACCTTC.

The J gene is TRBJ1-2, the V gene TRBV12-3 or TRBV12-4, with unresolved D. CDR3 length equals 13 residues. Trimming shortened V by 5 bases and J by 4 bases, and 11 bases separated the two germline ends. The CDR3 spells CASSPSASYGYTF. CDR3 in DNA: TGTGCCAGCAGTCCCTCGGCTAGCTATGGCTACACCTTC.

Written as DNA, the CDR3 is TGTGCCACCAGCAGAGGGACAACAGGGGCCAACGTCCTGACTTTC. Its translation: CATSRGTTGANVLTF. This chain joins TRBV15 and TRBJ2-6, with D tentatively TRBD1 (5 bases). Germline V lookup: CDR1 LNHNV, CDR2 YYDKDF (reference sequence). The V and J ends lost 1 base and 4 bases respectively, with 8 bases between them. The CDR3 has 15 residues. The full variable domain, its missing parts supplied by reference TRBV15 and TRBJ2-6, is DAMVIQNPRYQVTQFGKPVTLSCSQTLNHNVMYWYQQKSSQAPKLLFHYYDKDFNNEADTPDNFQSRRPNTSFCFLDIRSPGLGDTAMYLCATSRGTTGANVLTFGAGSRLTVL.

The J gene is TRBJ2-6, the V gene TRBV3-1 (or the pseudogene TRBV3-2); 12 bases agree with TRBD1. V was clipped by 4 bases and J by 4 bases; unmatched bases: 5. The CDR3 has 17 amino acids. The germline V gene encodes CDR1 LGHDT and CDR2 YNNKEL (reference sequence). CDR3 nucleotides: TGTGCCAGCAGCCTGGGACAGGGGGCGACCGGGGCCAACGTCCTGACTTTC. This translates into CASSLGQGATGANVLTF.

This clone was found a few times. J is TRBJ1-6 and V is TRBV7-8; D is perhaps TRBD1 (6 bases). Deletions cut 0 bases from V and 7 bases from J, with 10 bases between. The CDR3 is 15 residues long. Germline CDR1 is SGHVS and CDR2 is FQNEAQ. The CDR3, as DNA: TGTGCCAGCAGCTTAGCGTTTACAGGGAATTCACCCCTCCACTTT. Amino acids: CASSLAFTGNSPLHF.